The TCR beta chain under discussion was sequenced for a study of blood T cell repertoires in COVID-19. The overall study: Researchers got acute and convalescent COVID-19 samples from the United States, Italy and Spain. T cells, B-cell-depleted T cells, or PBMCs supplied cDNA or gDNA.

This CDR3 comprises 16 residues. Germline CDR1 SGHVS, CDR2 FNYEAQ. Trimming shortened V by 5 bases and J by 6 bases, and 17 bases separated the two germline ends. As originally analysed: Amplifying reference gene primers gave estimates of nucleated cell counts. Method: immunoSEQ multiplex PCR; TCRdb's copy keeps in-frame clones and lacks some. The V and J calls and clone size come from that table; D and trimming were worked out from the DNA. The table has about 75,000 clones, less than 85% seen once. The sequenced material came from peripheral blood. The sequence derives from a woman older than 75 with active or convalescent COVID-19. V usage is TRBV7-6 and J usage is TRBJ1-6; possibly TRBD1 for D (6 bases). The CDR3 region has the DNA TGTGCCAGCAGCCCCTTGGGGGCAGGGGTTAATTCACCCCTCCACTTT. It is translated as CASSPLGAGVNSPLHF.